This T cell receptor (beta chain) was captured in a study of early T cells in non-severe SARS-CoV-2 infection. In the study overall: It was bulk RNA from unsorted whole blood that was sequenced, and the chains were unpaired.

Germline-derived CDR1 and CDR2 are SGDLS and YYNGEE. Trimming removed 3 bases from V and 5 bases from J; junction bases left unmatched: 4. The CDR3 extends over 13 amino acids. Unique molecular identifiers tagged individual cDNA molecules. TCRdb called the 5' RACE reads again in MiXCR, with one record for every CDR3 protein. The data show over 80,000 distinct CDR3 sequences, 14% seen once. This clonotype was counted between two and nine times. The clonotype was recovered from an adult who was a healthcare worker with PCR-confirmed SARS-CoV-2 infection or an uninfected control (not recorded which). V usage is TRBV9 and J usage is TRBJ2-5; 7 nucleotides agree with TRBD2. The sequencing input was whole blood. The CDR3 sequence is CASSATSSETQYF. The CDR3 DNA follows: TGTGCCAGCAGCGCGACTAGCTCGGAGACCCAGTACTTC.